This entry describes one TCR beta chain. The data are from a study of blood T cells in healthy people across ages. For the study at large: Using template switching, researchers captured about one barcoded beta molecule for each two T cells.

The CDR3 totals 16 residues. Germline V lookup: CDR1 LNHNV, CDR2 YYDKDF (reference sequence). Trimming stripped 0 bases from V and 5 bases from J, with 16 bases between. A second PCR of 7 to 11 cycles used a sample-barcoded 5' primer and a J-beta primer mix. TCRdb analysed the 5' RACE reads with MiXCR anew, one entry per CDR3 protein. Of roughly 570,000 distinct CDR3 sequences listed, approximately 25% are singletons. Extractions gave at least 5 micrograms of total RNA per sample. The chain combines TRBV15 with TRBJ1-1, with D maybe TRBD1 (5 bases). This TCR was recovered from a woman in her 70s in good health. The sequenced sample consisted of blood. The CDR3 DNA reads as TGTGCCACCAGCAGAGAGAAAGCCACCAGGGTTACTGAAGCTTTCTTT. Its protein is CATSREKATRVTEAFF.